This T cell receptor (beta chain) is drawn from a study of shared clonotypes between healthy human individuals. Study at large: Per donor, three plates held CD4 naive cells, three held CD4 memory, two held CD8 naive and one held CD8 memory. Regarding the study as a whole: Larger richness was generally estimated for naive than memory subsets.

DNA at around 200 ng, roughly 30,000 T cell genomes, went into sorted-subset replicate PCRs. Clones were read by immunoSEQ multiplex PCR, and TCRdb kept only the in-frame ones, dropping some. The repertoire holds around 2.5 million clones, with roughly 93% as singletons. About this clone itself: Its antigen is as yet unknown.

Trimming cost V 5 bases and J 7 bases; bases outside gene matches: 10. Germline CDR1 reads SEHNR; CDR2 reads FQNEAQ (reference sequence). This CDR3 spans 16 amino acids. Division of CD4+ cells produced a CD45RA+ naive subset and a CD45RA-negative memory subset. The sample taken for sequencing was naive CD4+ T cells from PBMCs. Subset of the sample: CD45RA+ positively selected. The TCR originated in a man aged 18 to 30 in good health. Some clones in this sample may be carry-over from other donors' samples. The genes are TRBV7-9 and TRBJ1-6, with TRBD1 matching 8 bases. CDR3 loop: CASSESRTGRNSPLHF. The CDR3 nucleotides read TGTGCCAGCAGCGAAAGCAGGACAGGGCGCAATTCACCCCTCCACTTT.